Many counts were recorded for the clone carrying this T cell receptor (beta chain). Its antigen is unidentified. The sample comes from a study of glioma-infiltrating T cells. Study-level results: Only very few CDR3 sequences appeared in both tissue and blood. Non-neoplastic patients had below-expected tissue-blood divergence, while all gliomas exceeded expectation.

TCR alpha and beta CDR3 regions were amplified from RNA using iRepertoire nested multiplex PCR. In TCRdb, the multiplex PCR reads were re-called with MiXCR into one record per CDR3 protein. The table lists about 130,000 distinct CDR3 sequences, approximately 26% of them singletons. The sequence derives from a human donor with low-grade glioma or glioblastoma, undergoing nonglioma brain surgery, or in good health (not recorded which). The specimen was glioma tissue, nonneoplastic brain tissue, or PBMCs (not recorded which).

The CDR3 here is CASSYSNYGYTF. As DNA, the CDR3 is TGTGCCAGCAGTTACAGCAACTATGGCTACACCTTC. The chain employs TRBV28 and TRBJ1-2; D remains ambiguous. V lost 4 bases and J 2 bases, leaving 5 bases between the germline ends. The CDR3 sequence is 12 residues long. In germline, CDR1 is MDHEN, CDR2 SYDVKM.